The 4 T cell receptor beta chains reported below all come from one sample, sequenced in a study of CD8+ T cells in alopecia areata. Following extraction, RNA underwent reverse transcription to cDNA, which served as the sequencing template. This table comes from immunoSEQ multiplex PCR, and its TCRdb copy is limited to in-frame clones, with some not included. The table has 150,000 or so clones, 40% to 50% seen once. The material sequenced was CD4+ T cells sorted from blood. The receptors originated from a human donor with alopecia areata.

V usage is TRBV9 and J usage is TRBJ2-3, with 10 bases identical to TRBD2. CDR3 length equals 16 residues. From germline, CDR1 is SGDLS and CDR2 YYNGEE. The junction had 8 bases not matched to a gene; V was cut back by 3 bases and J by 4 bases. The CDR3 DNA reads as TGTGCCAGCAGCGCCGAACTAGCGGGATGGGCAGATACGCAGTATTTT. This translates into CASSAELAGWADTQYF.

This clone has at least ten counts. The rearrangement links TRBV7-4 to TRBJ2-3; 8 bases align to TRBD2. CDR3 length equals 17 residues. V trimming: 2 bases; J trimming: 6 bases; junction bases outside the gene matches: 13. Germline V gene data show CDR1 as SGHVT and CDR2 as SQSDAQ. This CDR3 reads CASSLWYYGRAMDTQYF. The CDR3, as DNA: TGTGCCAGCAGCTTATGGTATTACGGGAGGGCCATGGATACGCAGTATTTT.

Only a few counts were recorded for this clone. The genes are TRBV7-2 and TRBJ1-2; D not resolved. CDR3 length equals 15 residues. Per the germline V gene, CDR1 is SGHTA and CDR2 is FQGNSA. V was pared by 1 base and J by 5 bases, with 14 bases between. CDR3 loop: CASSLVHGGTYGYTF. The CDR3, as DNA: TGTGCCAGCAGCTTAGTACATGGAGGCACTTATGGCTACACCTTC.

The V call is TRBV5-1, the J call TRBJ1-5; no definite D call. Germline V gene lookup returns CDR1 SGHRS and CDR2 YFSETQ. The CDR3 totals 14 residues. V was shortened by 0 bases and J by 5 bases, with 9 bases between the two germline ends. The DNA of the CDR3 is TGCGCCAGCAGCTTGGACAGCCTCGATCAGCCCCAGCATTTT. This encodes CASSLDSLDQPQHF.